A selection of T cell receptor beta chains follows, all from one sample in a study of blood T cell repertoires in COVID-19. TCRdb's copy holds only in-frame clones and misses some; the assay was immunoSEQ multiplex PCR. The table lists roughly 200,000 clones, 80% to 85% of them singletons. Specimen: peripheral blood. The receptors were gathered from a woman in her thirties or forties with COVID-19, enrolled during active disease. The CDR3 runs from the conserved cysteine through the conserved F or W. The order of the fields is J gene, D gene, V gene, clone size, CDR3 DNA, CDR3 protein. D genes are given only for firm matches. Clone size is shown for a subset of rows, as once, few, many or a class of expanded clone.

TRBJ2-2	TRBD1	TRBV3-1/TRBV3-2	NA	TGTGCCAGCCGAGCAGGGGGCGAGGCCGGGGAGCTGTTTTTT	CASRAGGEAGELFF
TRBJ1-3	NA	TRBV7-8	NA	TGTGCCAGCAGCTTCCCATTCTCTGGAAACACCATATATTTT	CASSFPFSGNTIYF
TRBJ2-5	TRBD2	TRBV20-1	NA	TGCAGTGCTAGTCGGGGGGGGCCACAAGAGACCCAGTACTTC	CSASRGGPQETQYF
TRBJ2-5	TRBD2	TRBV5-1	NA	TGCGCCAGCAGCTCCACGATCACTAGCGGGGAAGAGACCCAGTACTTC	CASSSTITSGEETQYF
TRBJ1-4	TRBD1	TRBV18	NA	TGTGCCAGCTCACGTAACAGGGGGGCTAATGAAAAACTGTTTTTT	CASSRNRGANEKLFF
TRBJ1-5	NA	TRBV7-5	NA	TGTGTCAGAAGCTTAGAATTCGGCGTGCGGCAGCCCCAGCATTTT	CVRSLEFGVRQPQHF
TRBJ1-1	NA	TRBV24-1	NA	TGTGCCACCAGTGAGAGGAGGAACACTGAAGCTTTCTTT	CATSERRNTEAFF
TRBJ2-7	TRBD2	TRBV27	once	TGTGCCAGCAGAAGTTTATCTGCCGGGACTAGCGGTTACGAGCAGTACTTC	CASRSLSAGTSGYEQYF
TRBJ2-3	TRBD2	TRBV6-5	NA	TGTGCCAGCACAGGACTAGCGGGAGGTCCGGGGACGCAGTATTTT	CASTGLAGGPGTQYF
TRBJ2-2	NA	TRBV7-9	NA	TGTGCCAGCAGCTCCCCTGCGGGCGTGGGGTACACCGGGGAGCTGTTTTTT	CASSSPAGVGYTGELFF
TRBJ1-2	NA	TRBV12-3/TRBV12-4	NA	TGTGCCAGCAGTTTTCACCGCCGCGAGGGCTACACCTTC	CASSFHRREGYTF
TRBJ2-7	NA	TRBV7-8	NA	TGTGCCAGCACCTTACTCTCGGGCGGGACCCGAAGGGGCGAGCAGTACTTC	CASTLLSGGTRRGEQYF
TRBJ1-4	TRBD1	TRBV3-1/TRBV3-2	NA	TGTGCCAGCAGCCCTCGGACAGGGAATGAAAAACTGTTTTTT	CASSPRTGNEKLFF
TRBJ1-2	TRBD1	TRBV19	once	TGTGCCAGTAGACTTACAGGGGGAAGTAACTATGGCTACACCTTC	CASRLTGGSNYGYTF
TRBJ2-3	NA	TRBV5-4	NA	TGTGCCAGCAGCTTCAGGGGCCTATCTATTGATACGCAGTATTTT	CASSFRGLSIDTQYF
TRBJ1-2	TRBD1	TRBV9	NA	TGTGCCAGCAGCCCCCGGACAGGGGGAGCTTATGGCTACACCTTC	CASSPRTGGAYGYTF
TRBJ1-2	NA	TRBV9	NA	TGTGCCAGCAGCGTAGGTAGGGGGTCCGTCTATGGCTACACCTTC	CASSVGRGSVYGYTF
TRBJ2-1	TRBD2	TRBV6-4	NA	TGTGCCAGCAGTGACTCGATTTCGGGGGGCAATGAGCAGTTCTTC	CASSDSISGGNEQFF
TRBJ1-2	NA	TRBV5-1	NA	TGCGCCAGCAGCGATCGCCAACCAGGGGCCGACTACACCTTC	CASSDRQPGADYTF
TRBJ1-2	TRBD1	TRBV2	NA	TGTGCCAGCAGAAGACAGGGTGCTGGCTACACCTTC	CASRRQGAGYTF
TRBJ1-2	NA	TRBV6-5	NA	TGTGCCAGCGGCCCCGACCGAGGGGGCTACACCTTC	CASGPDRGGYTF
TRBJ2-2	NA	TRBV14	NA	TGTGCCAGCAGCGTCAGATACACCGGGGAGCTGTTTTTT	CASSVRYTGELFF
TRBJ1-1	NA	TRBV7-6	NA	TGTGCCAGTGCGATGAACACTGAAGCTTTCTTT	CASAMNTEAFF
TRBJ1-4	NA	TRBV7-3	once	TGTGCCAGCAGCTTATCTCCCTCAACTAATGAAAAACTGTTTTTT	CASSLSPSTNEKLFF
TRBJ2-5	TRBD2	TRBV28	NA	TGTGCCAGCAGTTTGGGAGGGCGCCAAGAGACCCAGTACTTC	CASSLGGRQETQYF
TRBJ1-5	NA	TRBV18	NA	TGTGCCAGCTCCCGCGCTAATCAGCCCCAGCATTTT	CASSRANQPQHF
TRBJ1-1	NA	TRBV19	once	TGTGCCACCAGAAATCGAGGGTCACGGGGCACTGAAGCTTTCTTT	CATRNRGSRGTEAFF
TRBJ2-3	TRBD2	TRBV4-2	NA	TGTGCCAGCAGCCCGGAGGGCGGGAGCGCAGATACGCAGTATTTT	CASSPEGGSADTQYF
TRBJ2-1	NA	TRBV28	NA	TGTGCCAGCAGTCCCACGAGCGATGAGCAGTTCTTC	CASSPTSDEQFF
TRBJ1-2	NA	TRBV28	NA	TGTGCCAGCAGTTTTCCCCTGACAGCAAGCTATGGCTACACCTTC	CASSFPLTASYGYTF
TRBJ1-6	NA	TRBV21-1	few	TGTGCCAGCAGCAAAGCGCTCAGGGGACAGGGGGTATCTTATAATTCACCCCTCCACTTT	CASSKALRGQGVSYNSPLHF
TRBJ2-7	NA	TRBV11-2	once	TGTGCCAGCAGTCTACAGCCCTACGAGCAGTACTTC	CASSLQPYEQYF
TRBJ2-2	NA	TRBV7-3	few	TGTGCCAGCAGCCCCGGTGGGGCCACGAACACCGGGGAGCTGTTTTTT	CASSPGGATNTGELFF
TRBJ2-5	TRBD1	TRBV6-2/TRBV6-3	few	TGTGCCAGCAGCAAAAGGACAGGAGGAGAGACCCAGTACTTC	CASSKRTGGETQYF
TRBJ2-2	NA	TRBV27	NA	TGTGCCAGGAGAGAGTTAATGGAGCTGTTTTTT	CARRELMELFF
TRBJ1-1	NA	TRBV5-4	NA	TGTGCCAGCAGCCCGGCGGGAGGGGGGAACACTGAAGCTTTCTTT	CASSPAGGGNTEAFF
TRBJ1-6	NA	TRBV11-2	NA	TGTGCCAGCAGCCCCTTCGGGGGAAGCTCCTATAATTCACCCCTCCACTTT	CASSPFGGSSYNSPLHF
TRBJ1-5	TRBD1	TRBV6-5	NA	TGTGCCGCAAGGACAGGTAGCAATCAGCCCCAGCATTTT	CAARTGSNQPQHF
TRBJ1-1	NA	TRBV5-5	few	TGTGCCAGCAGCTTGGCGAGGGGGTCTGATGAAGCTTTCTTT	CASSLARGSDEAFF
TRBJ2-5	TRBD1	TRBV11-2	few	TGTGCCAGCCTATCACAGGGGAGAGAGACCCAGTACTTC	CASLSQGRETQYF
TRBJ2-1	NA	TRBV7-8	NA	TGTGCCAGCGGGGCCTTCAGCTCCTACAATGAGCAGTTCTTC	CASGAFSSYNEQFF
TRBJ2-1	TRBD2	TRBV2	once	TGTGCCAGCAAAAGGTTTAGCTGGGAGGGTGAGCAGTTCTTC	CASKRFSWEGEQFF
TRBJ2-7	NA	TRBV5-6	NA	TGTGCCAGCAGCTGGGAGGTAGCGGACCCCGGGGGCGAGCAGTACTTC	CASSWEVADPGGEQYF
TRBJ1-4	NA	TRBV5-6	NA	TGTGCCAGCAGCTTAACAGACAATGAAAAACTGTTTTTT	CASSLTDNEKLFF
TRBJ1-5	NA	TRBV6-5	NA	TGTGCCAGCAGTTACTCGAATGCCTACAATCAGCCCCAGCATTTT	CASSYSNAYNQPQHF
TRBJ1-5	TRBD1	TRBV19	NA	TGTGCCAGTACCCTTGCGACAGGGCGAAATCAGCCCCAGCATTTT	CASTLATGRNQPQHF
TRBJ1-2	NA	TRBV9	NA	TGTGCCAGCAGCCTCAGCGTAGGCTACACCTTC	CASSLSVGYTF
TRBJ2-5	NA	TRBV5-1	NA	TGCGCCAGCAGCTTGGGGACAGTAACCCAAGAGACCCAGTACTTC	CASSLGTVTQETQYF
TRBJ2-2	TRBD2	TRBV15	NA	TGTGCCACCGAGACTAGCGAGGACCCGTGGACCGGGGAGCTGTTTTTT	CATETSEDPWTGELFF
TRBJ1-2	TRBD1	TRBV7-3	NA	TGTGCCAGCAGCTTATCCCCTCAGGGACAGGGAGGGTATGGCTACACCTTC	CASSLSPQGQGGYGYTF
TRBJ2-1	TRBD2	TRBV6-5	few	TGTGCCAGCAGTTTCCTAGCGGGGACGCACGATGAGCAGTTCTTC	CASSFLAGTHDEQFF
TRBJ2-7	TRBD1	TRBV7-9	NA	TGTGCCAGCAGGTACACAGGGGTCAGCTCCTACGAGCAGTACTTC	CASRYTGVSSYEQYF